This T cell receptor (beta chain) was sequenced in a study of blood T cell repertoires in COVID-19. Study-level background: Collection of acute and convalescent COVID-19 samples took place in the United States, Italy and Spain. The analysed material was cDNA or gDNA that came from T cells, B-cell-depleted T cells, or PBMCs.

Original data processing: Estimated nucleated cell counts came from reference gene primer amplification. Profiling relied on immunoSEQ multiplex PCR, and the TCRdb table lists in-frame clones only, not all of them. V and J calls and clone size come straight from that table; D and trimming were deduced from the DNA. Among 220,000 or so clones listed, 84% were seen once. Unmatched junction bases numbered 8, after V lost 6 bases and J lost 0 bases. CDR1 is SQVTM, CDR2 ANQGSEA, per germline. There are 15 residues in the CDR3. Individuals drawn from around 25 US areas were roughly 18 to 89 years old. The gene calls are TRBV29-1 and TRBJ1-2, with 9 bases that match TRBD1. The receptor comes from a woman aged 40 to 50 who had recovered from COVID-19. Sequencing was carried out using PBMCs or T cells enriched from blood (not recorded which). CDR3 DNA sequence: TGCAGCGTCGGACAGGGGAGGGGAACTAACTATGGCTACACCTTC. Its protein is CSVGQGRGTNYGYTF.